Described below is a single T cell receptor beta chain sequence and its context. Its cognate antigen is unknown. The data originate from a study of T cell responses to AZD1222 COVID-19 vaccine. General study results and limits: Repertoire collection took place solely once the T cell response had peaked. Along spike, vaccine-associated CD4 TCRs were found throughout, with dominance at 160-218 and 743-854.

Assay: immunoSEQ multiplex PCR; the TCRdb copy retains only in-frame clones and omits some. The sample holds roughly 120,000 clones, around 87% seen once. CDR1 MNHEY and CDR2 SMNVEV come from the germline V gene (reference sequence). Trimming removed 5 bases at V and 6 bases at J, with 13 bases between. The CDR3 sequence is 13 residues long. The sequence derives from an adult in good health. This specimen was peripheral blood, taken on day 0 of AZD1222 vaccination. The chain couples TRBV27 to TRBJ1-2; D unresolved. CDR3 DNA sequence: TGTGCCAGCAGTAATGGGCCTCACGATGGCTACACCTTC. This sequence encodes CASSNGPHDGYTF.